This TCR beta chain was observed in a study of OX40 agonist ivuxolimab in advanced cancers. Study details: Under the entry rules, prior anti-PD-1, anti-PD-L1 or anti-CTLA-4 therapy was allowed, and less than 50% had some.

Data came from immunoSEQ multiplex PCR; TCRdb stores just in-frame clones and leaves some out. Of tens of thousands of clones listed, roughly 91% are singletons. The source was CD4+ or CD8+ T cells sorted from blood, collected in a trial of the OX40 agonist ivuxolimab. This receptor was taken from an adult with an advanced solid tumor such as melanoma, head and neck, liver or kidney cancer.

CDR3 DNA sequence: TGTGCCAGCAGTTACTCGGGAACTGCCTACAATGAGCAGTTCTTC. The encoded protein is CASSYSGTAYNEQFF. The chain joins TRBV6-6 to TRBJ2-1; D not certain. From germline, CDR1 is MNHNY and CDR2 SVGAGI (reference sequence). The CDR3 runs 15 residues. V lost 0 bases and J 2 bases, leaving 8 bases between the germline ends.